What follows are 15 T cell receptor beta chains derived from one specimen sequenced in a study of cytomegalovirus exposure and HLA in healthy donors. Use of 60 Vbeta and 13 Jbeta primers characterized the PCR. The repertoire was sequenced with immunoSEQ multiplex PCR; TCRdb's copy has only in-frame clones and lacks some. The profile shows some 130,000 clones, about 86% of them singletons. Sequenced: PBMCs. The origin of the receptors is a young woman in good health and CMV-seronegative.

This clone was seen only once. V is TRBV29-1 and J is TRBJ2-3; 7 bases map to TRBD2. CDR3 length: 14 amino acids. Germline-derived CDR1 and CDR2 are SQVTM and ANQGSEA. With 3 bases clipped from V and 3 bases from J, the junction kept 6 bases outside the gene matches. CDR3 protein: CSVDRGGMTDTQYF. CDR3 nucleotide sequence: TGCAGCGTTGACCGCGGGGGAATGACAGATACGCAGTATTTT.

V is TRBV7-9 and J is TRBJ2-1, with a tentative D call TRBD2 (5 bases). Germline V CDR1 and CDR2: SEHNR, FQNEAQ (reference sequence). There are 12 residues in the CDR3. V dropped 5 bases and J dropped 10 bases, with 12 bases sitting between them. The CDR3 here is CASSQDFWEQFF. CDR3 nucleotide sequence: TGTGCCAGCAGCCAGGACTTTTGGGAGCAGTTCTTC.

The chain has TRBV12-5 and TRBJ2-1; tentative D call: TRBD1 (5 bases). This CDR3 has 21 residues. V lost 1 base and J 2 bases, leaving 27 bases between the germline ends. Germline CDR1 LGHNT, CDR2 FRNRAP. The chain's CDR3 is CASGLAVQDFLKRLTYNEQFF. CDR3 nucleotides: TGTGCTAGTGGTTTGGCTGTACAGGATTTCCTTAAGCGCTTGACCTACAATGAGCAGTTCTTC.

The chain joins TRBV7-6 to TRBJ1-1; the match to TRBD1 covers 10 bases. The V gene's germline CDR1 is SGHVS and CDR2 FNYEAQ. V was clipped by 4 bases and J by 4 bases; unmatched bases: 6. This CDR3 has 15 amino acids. The CDR3 DNA sequence: TGTGCCAGCAGCTCCGGACAGGGGGGAGTCACTGAAGCTTTCTTT. It encodes CASSSGQGGVTEAFF.

The chain recombines TRBV11-2 with TRBJ2-7; D is unresolved. Trimming took off 2 bases at V and 1 base at J, with 6 bases between the two ends. The CDR3 is 13 amino acids. The germline V gene has CDR1 SGHAT and CDR2 FQNNGV. The CDR3 DNA reads as TGTGCCAGCAGCTTATCCAGATCCTACGAGCAGTACTTC. It codes for CASSLSRSYEQYF.

V gene TRBV5-1 combines with J gene TRBJ2-1; 9 nucleotides align to TRBD2. Trimming cost V 4 bases and J 9 bases; bases outside gene matches: 11. CDR1 and CDR2 from the germline V gene are SGHRS and YFSETQ. CDR3 length equals 15 residues. CDR3 coding DNA: TGCGCCAGCAGCCCGGGGGTAGCGGGAGTCTTTGAGCAGTTCTTC. Translation gives CASSPGVAGVFEQFF.

This rearrangement joins TRBV9 to TRBJ1-1, with D uncertain. CDR1 is SGDLS, CDR2 YYNGEE, per germline. The CDR3 sequence is 15 residues long. The V and J ends lost 0 bases and 1 base respectively, with 10 bases between them. As DNA, the CDR3 is TGTGCCAGCAGCGTAGTGCAGGACTCGAACACTGAAGCTTTCTTT. Translation gives CASSVVQDSNTEAFF.

The V gene is TRBV7-8, the J gene TRBJ2-2, with D perhaps matching TRBD1 (6 bases). Trimming stripped 7 bases from V and 1 base from J, with 10 bases between. The CDR3 contains 14 residues. Germline-derived CDR1 and CDR2 are SGHVS and FQNEAQ. CDR3 DNA sequence: TGTGCCAGCAAGGGGGTGGGGAACACCGGGGAGCTGTTTTTT. Translating gives CASKGVGNTGELFF.

The rearrangement uses TRBV14 and TRBJ1-3, with 9 bases aligning to TRBD1. CDR3 length: 14 residues. The V segment lost 1 base and the J segment 11 bases; nucleotides outside the gene matches: 6. The V gene's germline CDR1 is SGHDN and CDR2 FVKESK. CDR3 protein: CASSQAGQGVAIYF. CDR3 in DNA: TGTGCCAGCAGCCAAGCGGGACAGGGCGTCGCCATATATTTT. The full variable domain, rest sourced from reference TRBV14 and TRBJ1-3, is EAGVTQFPSHSVIEKGQTVTLRCDPISGHDNLYWYRRVMGKEIKFLLHFVKESKQDESGMPNNRFLAERTGGTYSTLKVQPAELEDSGVYFCASSQAGQGVAIYFGEGSWLTVV.

The chain employs TRBV5-1 and TRBJ2-1; possibly TRBD1 for D (5 bases). V was shortened by 7 bases and J by 0 bases, with 8 bases between the two germline ends. The CDR3 runs to 13 residues. CDR1 and CDR2 (germline): SGHRS, YFSETQ. The CDR3 region is CASGQGSYNEQFF. CDR3 nucleotides: TGCGCCAGCGGGCAGGGCTCCTACAATGAGCAGTTCTTC.

The chain's CDR3 is CASSLLGPLNNSPLHF. The CDR3 nucleotides read TGTGCCAGCAGCTTACTGGGGCCGTTGAATAATTCACCCCTCCACTTT. The rearrangement joins TRBV7-2 to TRBJ1-6; maybe TRBD1 (5 bases). The germline gives CDR1 SGHTA, CDR2 FQGNSA. This CDR3 is 16 amino acids long. Trimming stripped 2 bases from V and 5 bases from J, with 13 bases between.

For the CDR3, the DNA is TGTGCCAGCAGTACCACCTGGCCAGGGTCTAAGCAGTACTTC. Protein: CASSTTWPGSKQYF. The chain is built from TRBV27 and TRBJ2-7, with D tentatively TRBD1 (5 bases). V shed 5 bases and J shed 8 bases, with 19 bases lying between them. The length of the CDR3 is 14 residues. Germline CDR1 is MNHEY and CDR2 is SMNVEV (reference sequence).

The chain has TRBV7-6 and TRBJ1-4; perhaps TRBD1 as D (6 bases). Per germline, CDR1 SGHVS and CDR2 FNYEAQ. V shed 5 bases and J shed 5 bases, with 21 bases lying between them. This CDR3 spans 17 amino acids. In nucleotides, the CDR3 is TGTGCCAGCAGCATCACAGGGAGTGGCCCCCTGAATGAAAAACTGTTTTTT. This gives the protein CASSITGSGPLNEKLFF.

This clone is a singleton in its sample. This rearrangement joins TRBV5-1 to TRBJ2-3; tentative D call: TRBD1 (6 bases). This CDR3 has 14 amino acids. The germline V and J ends were trimmed by 4 bases and 2 bases, with 11 bases remaining between them. The V gene's germline CDR1 is SGHRS and CDR2 YFSETQ. The CDR3 loop is CASSPTGFTDTQYF. CDR3 sequence (DNA): TGCGCCAGCAGCCCCACAGGGTTCACAGATACGCAGTATTTT. Filled out from reference TRBV5-1 and TRBJ2-3, the complete variable domain reads KAGVTQTPRYLIKTRGQQVTLSCSPISGHRSVSWYQQTPGQGLQFLFEYFSETQRNKGNFPGRFSGRQFSNSRSEMNVSTLELGDSALYLCASSPTGFTDTQYFGPGTRLTVL.

V usage is TRBV7-3 and J usage is TRBJ2-7; 9 nucleotides match TRBD2. J lost 5 bases, V lost 5 bases, and 10 bases had no gene match. The CDR3 runs 15 residues. Germline CDR1 and CDR2: SGHTA and FQGTGA. CDR3 in DNA: TGTGCCAGCAGCCCCCTGGCGGGGGGGCTCCACGAGCAGTACTTC. Amino acids: CASSPLAGGLHEQYF. The variable domain in full, with the rest retrieved from reference TRBV7-3 and TRBJ2-7, is GAGVSQTPSNKVTEKGKYVELRCDPISGHTALYWYRQSLGQGPEFLIYFQGTGAADDSGLPNDRFFAVRPEGSVSTLKIQRTERGDSAVYLCASSPLAGGLHEQYFGPGTRLTVT.